These T cell receptor beta chains were read from a single sample in a study of human T cells and chemical hapten exposure. TCRdb independently ran MiXCR on the RACE reads; one entry per CDR3 protein. The sample holds some 90,000 distinct CDR3 sequences, approximately 10% seen once. This sample comprised whole blood, obtained in connection with sensitization to the hapten diphenylcyclopropenone (DPC). These receptors were collected from a woman in her 30s with alopecia areata. Some clones in this sample may be carry-over from other donors' samples. CDR3s include the opening cysteine and the closing phenylalanine or tryptophan. A D gene is named only where the DNA matches it firmly. The listing skips clone size in some rows; elsewhere it reads once, few, many or a size class.

TRBV4-2	many	TRBD2	TRBJ2-1	CASSQDPSGKRNEQFF	TGTGCCAGCAGCCAAGATCCTAGCGGGAAGCGGAATGAGCAGTTCTTC
TRBV5-1	few	TRBD1	TRBJ2-5	CASSSGQGRTETQYF	TGCGCCAGCAGCTCGGGACAGGGGCGGACAGAGACCCAGTACTTC
TRBV28	once	.	TRBJ2-7	CASSRSGTESREQYF	TGTGCCAGCAGCCGATCCGGGACGGAGAGTCGGGAGCAGTACTTC
TRBV4-1	.	TRBD2	TRBJ2-1	CASSQVYSGGAGEQFF	TGCGCCAGCAGCCAAGTCTACAGCGGGGGGGCCGGTGAGCAGTTCTTC
TRBV7-9	many	.	TRBJ2-1	CASSLVSAGDNEQFF	TGTGCCAGCAGCTTAGTTAGTGCAGGTGACAATGAGCAGTTCTTC
TRBV10-1	many	.	TRBJ1-1	CASSRQQVTEAFF	TGCGCCAGCAGTAGGCAACAAGTGACTGAAGCTTTCTTT
TRBV20-1	many	.	TRBJ2-1	CSVPGLVPFEQFF	TGCAGTGTCCCGGGACTCGTCCCCTTTGAGCAGTTCTTC
TRBV5-5	few	.	TRBJ1-6	CASSTDSSSYNSPLHF	TGTGCCAGCAGCACGGACTCAAGCTCCTATAATTCACCCCTCCACTTT
TRBV20-1	.	.	TRBJ2-1	CSARDRREQFF	TGCAGTGCTAGAGATCGGCGGGAGCAGTTCTTC
TRBV3-1	few	TRBD1	TRBJ1-6	CASSQAGTGAGTPLHF	TGTGCCAGCAGCCAAGCCGGGACAGGGGCCGGGACACCCCTCCACTTT
TRBV7-9	many	.	TRBJ1-2	CASTHVGRANYGYTF	TGTGCCAGCACCCATGTGGGGAGGGCGAACTATGGCTACACCTTC
TRBV12-3/TRBV12-4	many	.	TRBJ2-4	CATLEGGRNIQYF	TGTGCCACCCTGGAAGGAGGGCGAAACATTCAGTACTTC
TRBV6-1	many	.	TRBJ1-2	CASSEQAGYGYTF	TGTGCCAGCAGTGAACAGGCTGGATATGGCTACACCTTC
TRBV12-3/TRBV12-4	few	.	TRBJ2-3	CASSPDSPDTQYF	TGTGCCAGCAGCCCCGACAGTCCAGATACGCAGTATTTT
TRBV28	.	.	TRBJ1-2	CASSLGTTVYGYTF	TGTGCCAGCAGTTTGGGCACGACGGTCTATGGCTACACCTTC
TRBV28	few	TRBD1	TRBJ2-1	CASTEGAAYNEQFF	TGTGCCAGCACCGAGGGGGCAGCCTACAATGAGCAGTTCTTC
TRBV29-1	.	.	TRBJ2-5	CSVEASRGETQYF	TGCAGCGTTGAAGCGTCTAGGGGAGAGACCCAGTACTTC
TRBV12-3/TRBV12-4	few	.	TRBJ2-1	CASSPGLAWEQFF	TGTGCCAGCAGCCCGGGACTTGCTTGGGAGCAGTTCTTC
TRBV4-1	few	.	TRBJ1-4	CASSQEARGIEEKLFF	TGCGCCAGCAGCCAAGAAGCTCGGGGGATAGAAGAAAAACTGTTTTTT
TRBV4-2	.	TRBD1	TRBJ2-6	CASSRGGLGANVLTF	TGTGCCAGCAGCCGAGGGGGCCTGGGGGCCAACGTCCTGACTTTC
TRBV6-6	many	.	TRBJ2-5	CASSSGLNQRETQYF	TGTGCCAGCAGTTCAGGACTTAACCAACGGGAGACCCAGTACTTC
TRBV6-5	many	TRBD2	TRBJ2-2	CASSYGALAEPPGELFF	TGTGCCAGCAGTTACGGAGCCCTAGCGGAGCCGCCCGGGGAGCTGTTTTTT
TRBV29-1	few	.	TRBJ2-1	CSVPGTLSSYNEQFF	TGCAGCGTCCCCGGGACCCTTAGCTCCTACAATGAGCAGTTCTTC
TRBV28	.	.	TRBJ2-3	CASSLGVHSGTDTQYF	TGTGCCAGCAGTTTAGGAGTCCACTCAGGCACAGATACGCAGTATTTT
TRBV10-3	many	.	TRBJ1-5	CAISADNQPQHF	TGTGCCATCAGTGCCGACAATCAGCCCCAGCATTTT
TRBV6-1	many	.	TRBJ2-1	CASSESSHNEQFF	TGTGCCAGCAGTGAAAGTTCTCACAATGAGCAGTTCTTC
TRBV30	many	.	TRBJ2-7	CAWGRRYEQYF	TGTGCTTGGGGACGACGGTACGAGCAGTACTTC
TRBV5-4	.	.	TRBJ2-6	CASSHSGANVLTF	TGTGCCAGCAGCCACTCTGGGGCCAACGTCCTGACTTTC
TRBV18	many	.	TRBJ1-1	CASSPKAEGGGAFF	TGTGCCAGCTCACCAAAAGCCGAAGGGGGGGGAGCTTTCTTT
TRBV6-2/TRBV6-3	many	TRBD2	TRBJ2-7	CASRRGLAGDNYEQYF	TGTGCCAGCAGACGCGGACTAGCGGGGGACAACTACGAGCAGTACTTC
TRBV10-3	.	.	TRBJ2-3	CAIRLADTQYF	TGTGCCATCAGATTAGCTGATACGCAGTATTTT
TRBV28	many	.	TRBJ2-3	CAIVGDSTDTQYF	TGTGCCATAGTCGGGGATAGCACAGATACGCAGTATTTT
TRBV20-1	few	TRBD2	TRBJ2-7	CSARSPAGVNEQYF	TGCAGTGCTAGATCCCCAGCGGGAGTCAACGAGCAGTACTTC
TRBV20-1	few	.	TRBJ1-1	CSASGPWGHTEAFF	TGCAGTGCTTCGGGTCCCTGGGGACACACTGAAGCTTTCTTT
TRBV5-1	.	.	TRBJ2-5	CASSPSPTHFGETQYF	TGCGCCAGCAGCCCTTCGCCCACACACTTCGGAGAGACCCAGTACTTC
TRBV7-6	.	TRBD2	TRBJ2-3	CASSEGTSPDTQYF	TGTGCCAGCTCGGAAGGGACTAGTCCAGATACGCAGTATTTT
TRBV7-3	few	.	TRBJ2-3	CASSETSLDTQYF	TGTGCCAGCAGCGAGACTAGTCTAGATACGCAGTATTTT
TRBV28	few	.	TRBJ2-1	CASSPRTWEARNEQFF	TGTGCCAGCAGCCCCCGGACTTGGGAGGCTCGCAATGAGCAGTTCTTC
TRBV4-1	few	.	TRBJ2-7	CASSQQGSSYEQYF	TGCGCCAGCAGCCAACAGGGGTCCTCCTACGAGCAGTACTTC
TRBV20-1	many	.	TRBJ2-3	CSARVASTDTQYF	TGCAGTGCTAGAGTCGCTAGCACAGATACGCAGTATTTT
TRBV28	.	TRBD2	TRBJ2-1	CASSPGLAGGTYNEQFF	TGTGCCAGCAGTCCCGGACTAGCGGGGGGGACCTACAATGAGCAGTTCTTC
TRBV20-1	many	TRBD1	TRBJ2-7	CSARAPDRDHEQYF	TGCAGTGCTAGAGCTCCGGACAGGGACCACGAGCAGTACTTC
TRBV28	many	TRBD1	TRBJ1-5	CASIGDRGRHF	TGTGCCAGCATAGGGGACAGGGGCCGGCATTTT
TRBV6-2/TRBV6-3	many	.	TRBJ2-3	CASGRQGSTSTDTQYF	TGTGCCAGCGGTCGGCAGGGGAGTACTAGCACAGATACGCAGTATTTT
TRBV5-4	.	TRBD1	TRBJ1-4	CASSRTGAAEKLFF	TGTGCCAGCAGCAGGACAGGGGCGGCGGAAAAACTGTTTTTT